The present TCR beta chain was sequenced within a study of blood T cells in healthy people across ages. A sample-barcoded 5' primer and a J-beta primer mix were used in a second PCR of about 6 to 11 cycles. TCRdb analysed the 5' RACE reads with MiXCR anew, one entry per CDR3 protein. The sample lists around 800,000 distinct CDR3 sequences, around 24% occurring once. The CDR3 is 14 amino acids. Per germline, CDR1 MNHEY and CDR2 SMNVEV (reference sequence). V was pared by 6 bases and J by 7 bases, with 9 bases of the junction left unmatched. These records were also assigned to another study, of T cells of mothers and their children.

This TCR came from a boy aged 5-17 years in good health. The material sequenced was blood. The rearrangement joins TRBV27 to TRBJ1-2; 9 bases are shared with TRBD1. CDR3 sequence: CASREPGQGSGYTF. The CDR3, as DNA: TGTGCCAGCAGGGAGCCGGGACAGGGTAGTGGCTACACCTTC.